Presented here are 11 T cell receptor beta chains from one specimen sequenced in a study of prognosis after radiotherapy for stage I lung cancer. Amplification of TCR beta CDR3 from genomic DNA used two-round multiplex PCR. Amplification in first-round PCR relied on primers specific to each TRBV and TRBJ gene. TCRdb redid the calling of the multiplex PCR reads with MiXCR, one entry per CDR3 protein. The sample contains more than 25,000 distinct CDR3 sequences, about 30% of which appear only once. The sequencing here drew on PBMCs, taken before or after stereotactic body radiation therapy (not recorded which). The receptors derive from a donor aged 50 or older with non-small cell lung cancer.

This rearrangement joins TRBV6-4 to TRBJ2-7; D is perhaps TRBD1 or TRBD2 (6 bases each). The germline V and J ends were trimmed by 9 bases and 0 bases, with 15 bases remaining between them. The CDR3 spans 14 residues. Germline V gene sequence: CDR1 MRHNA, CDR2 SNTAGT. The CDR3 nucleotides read TGTGCCAGTCCTGTTCGGGGGCACTCCTACGAGCAGTACTTC. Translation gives CASPVRGHSYEQYF.

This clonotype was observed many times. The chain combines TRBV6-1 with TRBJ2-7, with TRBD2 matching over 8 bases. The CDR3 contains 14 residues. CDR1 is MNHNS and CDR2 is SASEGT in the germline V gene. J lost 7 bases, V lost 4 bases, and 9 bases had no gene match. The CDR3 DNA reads TGTGCCAGCAGTGGGGGACTAGGGGGTTTGGAGCAGTACTTC. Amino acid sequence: CASSGGLGGLEQYF.

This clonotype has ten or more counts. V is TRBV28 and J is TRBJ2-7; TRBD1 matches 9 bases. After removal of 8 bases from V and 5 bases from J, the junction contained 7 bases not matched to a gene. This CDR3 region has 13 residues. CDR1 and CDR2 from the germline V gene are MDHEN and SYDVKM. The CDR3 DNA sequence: TGTGCCAGCCGCTGGACAGGGGAACACGAGCAGTACTTC. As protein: CASRWTGEHEQYF.

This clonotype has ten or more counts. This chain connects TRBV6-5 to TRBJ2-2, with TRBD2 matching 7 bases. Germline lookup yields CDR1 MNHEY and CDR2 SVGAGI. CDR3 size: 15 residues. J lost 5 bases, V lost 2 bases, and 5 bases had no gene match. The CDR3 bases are TGTGCCAGCAGTTACGGGGCGGGAGCGACCGGGGAGCTGTTTTTT. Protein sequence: CASSYGAGATGELFF.

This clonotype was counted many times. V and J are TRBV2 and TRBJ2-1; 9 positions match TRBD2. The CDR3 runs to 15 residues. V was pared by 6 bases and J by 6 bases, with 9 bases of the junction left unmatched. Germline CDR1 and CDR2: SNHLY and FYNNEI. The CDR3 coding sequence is TGTGCCAGCAGCGCTGGGACTAGCATTGGCAATGAGCAGTTCTTC. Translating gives CASSAGTSIGNEQFF.

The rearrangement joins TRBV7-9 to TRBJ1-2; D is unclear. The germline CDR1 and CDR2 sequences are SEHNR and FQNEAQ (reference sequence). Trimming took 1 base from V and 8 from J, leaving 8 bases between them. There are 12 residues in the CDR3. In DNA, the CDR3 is TGTGCCAGCAGCTTAGAGGAGGGCGGCTACACCTTC. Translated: CASSLEEGGYTF.

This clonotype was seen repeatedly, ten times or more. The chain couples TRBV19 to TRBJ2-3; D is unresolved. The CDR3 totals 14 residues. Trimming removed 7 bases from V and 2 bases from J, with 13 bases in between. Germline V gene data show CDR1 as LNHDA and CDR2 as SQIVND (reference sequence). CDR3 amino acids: CASTPVDHTDTQYF. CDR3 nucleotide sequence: TGTGCCAGTACACCCGTGGACCACACAGATACGCAGTATTTT.

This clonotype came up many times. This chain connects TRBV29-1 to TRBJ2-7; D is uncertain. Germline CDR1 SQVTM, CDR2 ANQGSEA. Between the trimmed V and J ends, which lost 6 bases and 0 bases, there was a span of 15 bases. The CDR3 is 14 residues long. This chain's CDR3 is CSVLKDGDSYEQYF. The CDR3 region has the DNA TGCAGCGTCCTCAAGGACGGAGACTCCTACGAGCAGTACTTC.

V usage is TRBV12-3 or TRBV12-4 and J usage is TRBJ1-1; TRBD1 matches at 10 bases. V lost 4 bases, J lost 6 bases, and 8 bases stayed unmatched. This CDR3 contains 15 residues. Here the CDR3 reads CASSWTGGGAAEAFF. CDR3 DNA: TGTGCCAGCAGTTGGACAGGGGGGGGAGCGGCTGAAGCTTTCTTT.

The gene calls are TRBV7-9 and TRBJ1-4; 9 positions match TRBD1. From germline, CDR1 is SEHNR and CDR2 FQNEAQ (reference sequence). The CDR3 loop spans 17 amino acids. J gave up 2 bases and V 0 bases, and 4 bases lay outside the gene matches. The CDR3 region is CASSLAYRGQTNEKLFF. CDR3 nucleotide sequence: TGTGCCAGCAGCTTAGCGTACAGGGGGCAGACTAATGAAAAACTGTTTTTT.

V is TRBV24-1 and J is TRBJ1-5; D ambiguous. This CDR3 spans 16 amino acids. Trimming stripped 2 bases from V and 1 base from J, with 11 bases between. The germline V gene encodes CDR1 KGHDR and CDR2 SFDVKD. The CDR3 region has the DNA TGTGCCACCAGTGATTCCCTGGGAGAGAGCAATCAGCCCCAGCATTTT. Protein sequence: CATSDSLGESNQPQHF.